These T cell receptor beta chains were read from a single sample in a study of T cell repertoires in cytomegalovirus infection. TCRdb analysed the reads with MiXCR anew, one entry per CDR3 protein. The sample contains fewer than 900,000 distinct CDR3 sequences, almost 30% of which appear only once. These TCRs' antigens remain unknown. The starting material was cultured CD8+ T cells from PBMCs, obtained from culture after CMV antigen stimulation. Every receptor here comes from a human donor in good health (CMV status not recorded). Some clones in this sample may be carry-over from other donors' samples. Each CDR3 is given with its conserved first and last residue. Rows give clone size only sometimes, using once, few, many, or a class for an expanded clone.

clone_size,j_call,v_call,cdr3_aa
NA,TRBJ1-1,TRBV5-1,CASSAGQGLGDTEAFF
NA,TRBJ1-2,TRBV6-2/TRBV6-3,CASRRTGGYTF
many,TRBJ1-4,TRBV7-2,CASRYGQGLNEKLFF
NA,TRBJ1-1,TRBV5-4,CASSLQGKLTEAFF
few,TRBJ2-1,TRBV12-3/TRBV12-4,CASSLEAGVDNEQFF
many,TRBJ2-1,TRBV7-8,CASSVPFSGGYNEQFF
many,TRBJ1-1,TRBV7-6,CASSPGGTTEAFF
NA,TRBJ1-5,TRBV27,CASSTGMVNQPQHF
few,TRBJ2-1,TRBV7-2,CASSLPSGGHYEQFF
NA,TRBJ1-1,TRBV7-8,CASSDRGKTEALF
NA,TRBJ1-2,TRBV7-4,CASSLMEGANYGYTF
NA,TRBJ2-2,TRBV12-3/TRBV12-4,CASRNARRTTGELFF
many,TRBJ2-7,TRBV7-9,CASSEVDNYEQYF
NA,TRBJ1-1,TRBV20-1,CSATLMNTEAFF
NA,TRBJ2-5,TRBV4-3,CASSQGGLGGQETQYF
many,TRBJ2-5,TRBV7-8,CASSHPGLAGQETQYF
few,TRBJ1-2,TRBV4-3,CASSQDLGDRGQFYGYTF
few,TRBJ1-2,TRBV6-5,CASIQGGGAGYGYTF
few,TRBJ2-3,TRBV6-2/TRBV6-3,CASSYPSARLALSTDTQYF
many,TRBJ1-1,TRBV7-9,CASSRRDRVMIF
NA,TRBJ2-2,TRBV6-5,CASSYYKTPEGELFF
NA,TRBJ1-1,TRBV2,CANPPGSNTEAFF
few,TRBJ2-1,TRBV12-3/TRBV12-4,CASGYTGEEQFF
once,TRBJ2-7,TRBV12-3/TRBV12-4,CASSYGRPGTYEQYF
many,TRBJ2-3,TRBV29-1,CSVGLAGYTDTQYF
few,TRBJ1-2,TRBV7-9,CASSHQLYGYTF
NA,TRBJ2-6,TRBV19,CASSFPLAGAFLSGANVLTF
few,TRBJ1-6,TRBV5-6,CASSEIRDSSFYNSPLHF
NA,TRBJ1-1,TRBV15,CATSLDRGANTEAFF
few,TRBJ1-3,TRBV5-6,CASSVGTGWNTIYF
NA,TRBJ2-4,TRBV27,CASSRVYLPNIQYF
NA,TRBJ2-5,TRBV28,CASSFLIPGLAGDQETQYF
NA,TRBJ2-5,TRBV12-3/TRBV12-4,CASTWGGTSGQETQYF
NA,TRBJ2-5,TRBV2,CASYSRQGGKETQYF
few,TRBJ1-4,TRBV15,CATSGTGGATEKLFF
few,TRBJ1-2,TRBV2,CASFGTGDGDYGYTF
NA,TRBJ1-5,TRBV6-2/TRBV6-3,CASSYSPGQGRNQPQHF
NA,TRBJ2-2,TRBV12-3/TRBV12-4,CASRKRWELFF
few,TRBJ2-5,TRBV28,CASRPLWGTARETQYF
few,TRBJ2-5,TRBV7-7,CASSLGGDSLRRETQYF
NA,TRBJ2-5,TRBV27,CASSLDPSDQETQYF
few,TRBJ1-5,TRBV27,CASSAGTLNQPQHF
NA,TRBJ2-3,TRBV4-1,CASSQEGAATDTQYF
NA,TRBJ2-7,TRBV19,CASSIFLASSSYEQYF
NA,TRBJ1-3,TRBV7-6,CASSFNGNTIYF
NA,TRBJ1-5,TRBV12-3/TRBV12-4,CASSTRQGPDQPQHF
few,TRBJ1-1,TRBV23-1,CASSQWRGPENTEAFF
few,TRBJ2-3,TRBV7-2,CASSLARLVDTQYF
few,TRBJ1-1,TRBV12-3/TRBV12-4,CASSLYEAFF
many,TRBJ2-2,TRBV7-3,CASSLQQGSYGELFF
many,TRBJ1-5,TRBV7-9,CASSLDGGSNQPQHF
NA,TRBJ2-2,TRBV4-3,CASEGGGRNTGELFF
NA,TRBJ2-7,TRBV27,CASSLWSGTYYEQYF
few,TRBJ1-1,TRBV7-9,CASSEGTGVDTEAFF